This T cell receptor beta chain was obtained from a study of blood T cell repertoires in COVID-19. About the study: The study drew acute and convalescent COVID-19 samples from the United States, Italy and Spain.

Assay used: immunoSEQ multiplex PCR; TCRdb lists only in-frame clones, some missing. The sample lists around 390,000 clones, around 87% occurring once. Each participant's cohort was designated according to participant-reported clinical history. This CDR3 is built from 14 residues. Looked up from germline, CDR1 is LGHNA and CDR2 is YSLEER. The V gene lost 4 bases and the J gene lost 2 bases, with 12 bases spanning the gap. This chain connects TRBV4-3 to TRBJ2-7; perhaps TRBD1 as D (5 bases). Sequences were obtained from PBMCs or T cells enriched from blood (not recorded which). The origin of this receptor is a woman aged 45-60 years who had recovered from COVID-19. DNA of the CDR3: TGCGCCAGCAGCCGAGAACAGGCAACCTACGAGCAGTACTTC. This gives the protein CASSREQATYEQYF.